This record looks at one T cell receptor (beta chain) sequence and its context. What it binds is unknown. The sample is drawn from a study of cytomegalovirus exposure and HLA in healthy donors. General study findings and limits: In an earlier analysis, most TCR beta V segments were productive about 87% or about 30% of the time. Some TCR beta chains (more than 150 of them) were listed as cytomegalovirus-associated.

The study ran its PCR with 60 Vbeta and 13 Jbeta primers. TCRdb's table, derived via immunoSEQ multiplex PCR, lists solely in-frame clones and lacks some. The sample contains some 240,000 clones, 70% to 85% of which appear only once. Germline CDR1 is SGHTA and CDR2 is FQGNSA. The V gene lost 1 base and the J gene lost 5 bases, with 15 bases spanning the gap. The CDR3 covers 15 residues. This TCR came from a male donor in good health and CMV-seronegative. This chain links TRBV7-2 with TRBJ2-7, with D possibly matching TRBD2 (6 bases). Material for sequencing was PBMCs. The DNA of the CDR3 is TGTGCCAGCAGCTTAGGGCGGGGCAGCCTGAACGAGCAGTACTTC. Translating it yields CASSLGRGSLNEQYF.